What follows are 22 T cell receptor beta chains derived from one specimen sequenced in a study of CD8+ T cells in alopecia areata. Investigators isolated RNA and reverse transcribed it into cDNA to act as the sequencing template. Here immunoSEQ multiplex PCR was the method, and the copy in TCRdb shows in-frame clones only, minus some. The data hold around 130,000 clones, with over 50% observed a single time. The input for sequencing was CD4+ T cells sorted from blood, taken at week 0. The receptors here all came from a human donor with alopecia areata.

This rearrangement joins TRBV7-2 to TRBJ2-1; D uncertain. The CDR3 contains 15 residues. Trimming removed 1 base at V and 0 bases at J, with 7 bases between. Germline CDR1 and CDR2: SGHTA and FQGNSA. CDR3 sequence: CASSLGVPSYNEQFF. DNA for the CDR3: TGTGCCAGCAGCTTAGGCGTGCCCTCCTACAATGAGCAGTTCTTC.

The rearrangement uses TRBV5-4 and TRBJ2-3; 13 positions agree with TRBD2. The CDR3 contains 16 residues. V dropped 4 bases and J dropped 2; count of bases not matched to a gene: 4. Germline-derived CDR1 and CDR2 are SGHNT and YYREEE (reference sequence). CDR3 protein: CASSTTSGGTTDTQYF. CDR3 DNA: TGTGCCAGCAGCACGACTAGCGGGGGGACCACAGATACGCAGTATTTT.

In its sample, this clone was seen a few times. The chain employs TRBV6-1 and TRBJ2-5; TRBD1 is a possible D gene (6 bases). The length of the CDR3 is 13 residues. V lost 3 bases, J lost 4 bases, and 9 bases lay in between. The germline CDR1 and CDR2 sequences are MNHNS and SASEGT. In DNA form, the CDR3 reads TGTGCCAGCAGTGATGGCAGGGGAGAGACCCAGTACTTC. Translation: CASSDGRGETQYF.

The chain carries TRBV7-2 and TRBJ1-1, with a weak D call TRBD1 (6 bases). The CDR3 extends over 15 amino acids. V was trimmed by 5 bases and J by 4 bases, leaving 17 bases between them. Germline values: CDR1 SGHTA, CDR2 FQGNSA. DNA for the CDR3: TGTGCCAGCAGCCCCCTAAGGGGGGGCATCACTGAAGCTTTCTTT. Translated, it gives CASSPLRGGITEAFF.

The chain combines TRBV27 with TRBJ1-1, with TRBD1 identical over 8 bases. With V trimmed by 4 bases and J by 2 bases, 6 bases remained unmatched. Per the germline V gene, CDR1 is MNHEY and CDR2 is SMNVEV (reference sequence). This CDR3 comprises 15 residues. CDR3: CASSSPGGANTEAFF. The CDR3 coding sequence is TGTGCCAGCAGTTCCCCAGGGGGCGCAAACACTGAAGCTTTCTTT.

This clone is a singleton in its sample. The junction differs from germline at one of its ends, possibly a read error. J is TRBJ2-7 and V is TRBV7-9; 7 nucleotides line up with TRBD1. The germline V gene has CDR1 SEHNR and CDR2 FQNEAQ (reference sequence). This CDR3 is 13 amino acids long. Written as DNA, the CDR3 is TGTGCGAGCAGCTTGGGACAGTTCTACGAGCAGTACTTC. Protein: CASSLGQFYEQYF.

V usage is TRBV4-1 and J usage is TRBJ2-3, with TRBD2 matching 8 bases. V gave up 4 bases and J gave up 1 base; unmatched junction bases: 13. Germline V lookup: CDR1 MGHRA, CDR2 YSYEKL. The CDR3 spans 18 residues. This chain's CDR3 is CASSLLGAGGRRTDTQYF. For the CDR3, the DNA is TGCGCCAGCAGCCTGCTGGGGGCGGGGGGCCGCCGCACAGATACGCAGTATTTT.

This clone occurred a few times. The rearrangement links TRBV7-2 to TRBJ1-5, with no clear D. This CDR3 is 15 amino acids long. Germline assignment: CDR1 SGHTA and CDR2 FQGNSA. Trimming removed 4 bases at V and 2 bases at J, with 12 bases between. DNA of the CDR3: TGTGCCAGCAGCTCCGACACTCTTGGCAATCAGCCCCAGCATTTT. Protein sequence: CASSSDTLGNQPQHF.

The rearrangement uses TRBV20-1 and TRBJ2-3; 8 nucleotides line up with TRBD2. Germline V CDR1 and CDR2: DFQATT, SNEGSKA (reference sequence). This CDR3 comprises 11 residues. J gave up 6 bases and V 7 bases, and 3 bases lay outside the gene matches. Here the CDR3 reads CSGIAGDTQYF. CDR3 bases: TGCAGTGGGATAGCGGGGGATACGCAGTATTTT.

The V and J genes are TRBV19 and TRBJ1-1, with D perhaps matching TRBD1 (5 bases). The germline V gene encodes CDR1 LNHDA and CDR2 SQIVND (reference sequence). The CDR3 is made up of 15 amino acids. Trimming removed 8 bases from V and 1 base from J, with 17 bases in between. CDR3 nucleotide sequence: TGTGCCAGTGAGGGTCTCCCAGGGAGGAACACTGAAGCTTTCTTT. It specifies CASEGLPGRNTEAFF.

This chain connects TRBV7-9 to TRBJ1-4; no reliable D call. The V end was cut by 8 bases, the J end by 0 bases, with 16 bases between. CDR1 is SEHNR and CDR2 is FQNEAQ in the germline V gene (reference sequence). The CDR3 totals 16 residues. The CDR3, as DNA: TGTGCCAGCGGGGATGGGGTTTCACCAACTAATGAAAAACTGTTTTTT. It translates to CASGDGVSPTNEKLFF.

The chain joins TRBV30 to TRBJ2-1; the match to TRBD2 covers 11 bases. The V and J ends lost 4 bases and 0 bases, in that order; junction bases with no gene match: 11. The CDR3 totals 18 residues. The germline gives CDR1 GTSNPN, CDR2 SVGIG (reference sequence). CDR3 bases: TGTGCCTGGAACCGGAGACTAGCGGGAAAGAGCTCCTACAATGAGCAGTTCTTC. This encodes CAWNRRLAGKSSYNEQFF.

This chain's CDR3 is CASSLLTSGRIFEQYF. CDR3 bases: TGTGCCAGCAGCTTGCTGACTAGCGGGAGAATCTTCGAGCAGTACTTC. The chain links TRBV7-8 to TRBJ2-7; 12 positions agree with TRBD2. V shed 3 bases, J shed 6 bases, and the junction held 9 bases outside the gene matches. Germline V gene sequence: CDR1 SGHVS, CDR2 FQNEAQ. This CDR3 has 16 amino acids.

The sample holds a few counts of this clone. J is TRBJ1-4 and V is TRBV9, with D possibly matching TRBD1 (6 bases). V was pared by 3 bases and J by 5 bases, with 14 bases between. The germline V gene has CDR1 SGDLS and CDR2 YYNGEE. This CDR3 spans 15 amino acids. The CDR3 loop is CASSESGTWNEKLFF. The CDR3 DNA follows: TGTGCCAGCAGCGAGTCCGGGACATGGAATGAAAAACTGTTTTTT.

In DNA, the CDR3 is TGCAGCGTTCGTAATCTCGGGGGAGAGCAGTTCTTC. This translates into CSVRNLGGEQFF. The chain uses TRBV29-1 and TRBJ2-1; D might be TRBD2 (6 bases). This CDR3 is built from 12 residues. Germline assignment: CDR1 SQVTM and CDR2 ANQGSEA. Trimming cost V 5 bases and J 10 bases, with 15 bases left between them.

A few counts support this clone. The chain has TRBV4-2 and TRBJ2-2; D possibly uses TRBD1 or TRBD2 (5 bases each). The germline V gene has CDR1 LGHNA and CDR2 YNFKEQ. With 0 bases removed from V and 9 bases from J, the gap between germline ends came to 11 bases. The length of the CDR3 is 14 residues. In DNA form, the CDR3 reads TGTGCCAGCAGCCAAGATCTTGGGGACCGGGAGCTGTTTTTT. This codes for CASSQDLGDRELFF.

This chain joins TRBV27 and TRBJ2-6; D not certain. This CDR3 contains 15 residues. Trimming removed 2 bases from V and 0 bases from J, with 5 bases in between. Germline loops: CDR1 MNHEY, CDR2 SMNVEV (reference sequence). CDR3 DNA: TGTGCCAGCAGTTTAAGGGTCTCTGGGGCCAACGTCCTGACTTTC. It specifies CASSLRVSGANVLTF.

In DNA, the CDR3 is TGTGCCAGCAGCTTGGGGGGGCAGAACACTGAAGCTTTCTTT. Translated, it gives CASSLGGQNTEAFF. The rearrangement uses TRBV5-4 and TRBJ1-1, with D perhaps matching TRBD1 (6 bases). Germline assignment: CDR1 SGHNT and CDR2 YYREEE (reference sequence). The CDR3 runs 14 residues. V lost 0 bases to trimming and J lost 1 base, with 7 bases between them.

V and J are TRBV30 and TRBJ2-7; D unresolved. Germline lookup yields CDR1 GTSNPN and CDR2 SVGIG (reference sequence). Trimming shortened V by 1 base and J by 3 bases, and 13 bases separated the two germline ends. The CDR3 is 14 residues long. This CDR3 reads CAWSALVEDYEQYF. CDR3 sequence (DNA): TGTGCCTGGAGTGCCTTGGTAGAGGACTACGAGCAGTACTTC.

This clone occurred a few times. The chain carries TRBV10-3 and TRBJ2-3; D call uncertain. The ends were cut back, 8 bases at V and 5 bases at J, with 8 bases in the middle. This CDR3 is 11 amino acids long. Looked up from germline, CDR1 is ENHRY and CDR2 is SYGVKD. The CDR3: CAIRIRDTQYF. The CDR3, as DNA: TGTGCCATCCGGATCAGAGATACGCAGTATTTT.

The rearrangement links TRBV7-2 to TRBJ2-2; D not certain. Germline CDR1 reads SGHTA; CDR2 reads FQGNSA. V gave up 1 base and J gave up 3 bases, with 12 bases separating them. The CDR3 length is 16 residues. DNA for the CDR3: TGTGCCAGCAGCTTAGTTCCGGGCACGGACACCGGGGAGCTGTTTTTT. The encoded protein is CASSLVPGTDTGELFF.

This clone was detected a few times. The chain joins TRBV30 to TRBJ2-3; 8 bases agree with TRBD1. This CDR3 has 14 amino acids. The trim removed 5 bases at V and 0 bases at J, leaving 4 bases unmatched. The germline V gene has CDR1 GTSNPN and CDR2 SVGIG (reference sequence). The chain's CDR3 is CAWDRGFSTDTQYF. The CDR3 DNA follows: TGTGCCTGGGACAGGGGATTTAGCACAGATACGCAGTATTTT.